This entry concerns a single T cell receptor beta chain. Its specificity is not known. The data originate from a study of cytomegalovirus exposure and HLA in healthy donors. The length of the CDR3 is 17 residues. Trimming at V came to 4 bases and at J to 4 bases, leaving 6 bases not matched to a gene. CDR1 and CDR2 (germline): SGHTA, FQGTGA. Donors came from a validation cohort of over a hundred subjects, distinct from the first 666-subject cohort. General study points: Reports showed the classifier diagnosing cytomegalovirus status with high specificity and sensitivity. Most TCR sequences proved rare, with some public TCRs found in many donors. Associated with cytomegalovirus, according to the listing, were some 150 TCR beta chains.

Assay: immunoSEQ multiplex PCR; the TCRdb copy retains only in-frame clones and omits some. The data show about 120,000 clones, 70% to 90% seen once. The gene calls are TRBV7-3 and TRBJ2-1, with TRBD2 matching over 14 bases. This TCR was recovered from a woman between 18 and 29 years old in good health and CMV-seropositive. The sample comprised PBMCs. This chain's CDR3 is CASSSDGLAGGYNEQFF. In DNA form, the CDR3 reads TGTGCCAGCAGCTCCGATGGACTAGCGGGAGGTTACAATGAGCAGTTCTTC.